Following are 23 T cell receptor beta chains from one sample sequenced in a study of read filtering for tumor transcriptome and immune sequencing (dated by TCRdb to about 2020). The sequencing machine was an Illumina HiSeq 4000. Starting from around 420 ng RNA, TCR libraries were constructed with the Immunoverse kit using molecular barcoded adaptors that cover the alpha/delta and beta/gamma chains. Starting from the raw public reads, TCRdb applied fastp trimming at Q25, assembled clones with MiXCR and retained in-frame beta chains. Each record represents a unique CDR3 protein, reported with the most common genes and DNA among its rows. The sample records 130,000 or so distinct CDR3 sequences, around 13% of which are singletons. Of the sample, under 9% is held by the ten largest clones. Sequencing was done on a sample of a population of CD138-negative cells sorted from bone marrow. In the paper's terms, the cell subset or site label means: bone marrow mononuclear cells depleted of CD138+ plasma/myeloma cells by negative magnetic selection. These receptors were collected from a donor aged 40 or older with multiple myeloma.

This clonotype was counted at least ten times. This chain uses TRBV21-1 with TRBJ2-1; the tabulated D call, TRBD1, remains unverified against the DNA. TRBV21-1 is listed as a pseudogene. The CDR3 sequence is 13 residues long. CDR3 sequence (DNA): TGTGCCAAGGAGCGCCTCGTGAGGAATGAGCAGTTCTTC. This gives the protein CAKERLVRNEQFF.

This clonotype was detected many times. The rearrangement uses TRBV11-1 and TRBJ2-1, with D possibly being TRBD2 (5 bases). The germline CDR1 and CDR2 sequences are SGHAT and FQDESV (reference sequence). V was trimmed by 2 bases and J by 4 bases, leaving 12 bases between them. CDR3 size: 15 residues. The CDR3 sequence is CASSLIRETYNEQFF. CDR3 nucleotides: TGTGCCAGCAGCTTAATAAGGGAGACTTACAATGAGCAGTTCTTC.

This clonotype was seen repeatedly, ten times or more. The chain carries TRBV3-1 and TRBJ2-5; TRBD2 matches at 10 bases. CDR1 and CDR2 (germline): LGHDT, YNNKEL (reference sequence). With V trimmed by 4 bases and J by 5 bases, 7 bases remained unmatched. This CDR3 has 15 residues. The CDR3 region has the DNA TGTGCCAGCAGCCGCGAGCGGGAGGGCCGGGAGACCCAGTACTTC. Translation: CASSREREGRETQYF.

This clonotype was observed a few times. The chain uses TRBV19 and TRBJ1-5; tentatively, D is TRBD1 (6 bases). Germline CDR1 and CDR2: LNHDA and SQIVND (reference sequence). V gave up 2 bases and J gave up 3 bases, with 11 bases separating them. The CDR3 length is 15 residues. The CDR3 region is CASSIQGRDNQPQHF. The CDR3 DNA follows: TGTGCCAGTAGTATACAGGGGAGAGACAATCAGCCCCAGCATTTT.

This clonotype was picked up many times. The chain is built from TRBV30 and TRBJ2-1; D is undetermined. The CDR3 totals 13 residues. The germline CDR1 and CDR2 sequences are GTSNPN and SVGIG (reference sequence). Trimming removed 8 bases from V and 1 base from J, with 12 bases in between. The CDR3 bases are TGTGCCGAGCTTAGGGAATCCTACAATGAGCAGTTCTTC. It encodes CAELRESYNEQFF.

In its sample, this clonotype was seen many times. The V and J genes are TRBV7-2 and TRBJ1-5, with 8 bases lining up with TRBD1. The CDR3 totals 15 residues. Trimming at V came to 5 bases and at J to 4 bases, leaving 7 bases not matched to a gene. In germline, CDR1 is SGHTA, CDR2 FQGNSA. The CDR3 DNA reads TGTGCCAGCAGCCCACTGGGGACAGGAAATCAGCCCCAGCATTTT. As protein: CASSPLGTGNQPQHF.

This clonotype was recorded at least ten times. This chain connects TRBV7-9 to TRBJ2-2, with 9 nucleotides matching TRBD1. V was clipped by 4 bases and J by 6 bases; unmatched bases: 15. CDR3 size: 18 residues. Germline V gene data show CDR1 as SEHNR and CDR2 as FQNEAQ (reference sequence). The CDR3 region has the DNA TGTGCCAGCAGCTCCTTTGGCTTAGGACAGGGGTTTCCCGGGGAGCTGTTTTTT. It specifies CASSSFGLGQGFPGELFF.

Worth noting for this clonotype: One base away lies a much larger clone, so this may be a sequencing read error. The chain is built from TRBV20-1 and TRBJ2-3, with D perhaps TRBD1 or TRBD2 (5 bases each). Trimming shortened V by 3 bases and J by 4 bases, and 14 bases separated the two germline ends. The CDR3 loop spans 14 amino acids. Germline V gene lookup returns CDR1 DFQATT and CDR2 SNEGSKA (reference sequence). The CDR3: CSARGPGLADTQYF. The CDR3 DNA is TGCAGTGCTAGGGGACCAGGGTTGGCAGATACGCAGTATTTT.

Ten or more counts support this clonotype. This chain connects TRBV29-1 to TRBJ1-1; 8 bases align to TRBD1. V shed 5 bases, J shed 0 bases, and the junction held 2 bases outside the gene matches. CDR1 is SQVTM and CDR2 is ANQGSEA in the germline V gene. There are 13 residues in the CDR3. The CDR3 is CSVQGALNTEAFF. Here the CDR3 DNA reads TGCAGCGTTCAGGGGGCTTTGAACACTGAAGCTTTCTTT. Full variable domain (remainder filled in from reference TRBV29-1 and TRBJ1-1): SAVISQKPSRDICQRGTSLTIQCQVDSQVTMMFWYRQQPGQSLTLIATANQGSEATYESGFVIDKFPISRPNLTFSTLTVSNMSPEDSSIYLCSVQGALNTEAFFGQGTRLTVV.

This clonotype appeared a few times. The rearrangement uses TRBV7-9 and TRBJ2-3; D might be TRBD1 or TRBD2, each matching 7 bases. This CDR3 has 14 residues. V lost 7 bases and J 3 bases, leaving 14 bases between the germline ends. Germline V gene data show CDR1 as SEHNR and CDR2 as FQNEAQ (reference sequence). CDR3 sequence (DNA): TGTGCCAGCAATCAGGGGGGGAGGACAGATACGCAGTATTTT. It translates to CASNQGGRTDTQYF. Together with reference TRBV7-9 and TRBJ2-3, the CDR3 gives the full variable domain: DTGVSQNPRHKITKRGQNVTFRCDPISEHNRLYWYRQTLGQGPEFLTYFQNEAQLEKSRLLSDRFSAERPKGSFSTLEIQRTEQGDSAMYLCASNQGGRTDTQYFGPGTRLTVL.

Notes on this clonotype: Given a much more abundant clone one base away, this may be a read error. The V call is TRBV12-3 or TRBV12-4, the J call TRBJ2-5, with TRBD2 matching 7 bases. This CDR3 has 16 amino acids. After removal of 4 bases from V and 4 bases from J, the junction contained 12 bases not matched to a gene. The CDR3 bases are TGTGCCAGCAGTTCAAGCGGGATTAGCGTAAGAGAGACCCAGTACTTC. It specifies CASSSSGISVRETQYF.

This clonotype was counted only a few times. The chain carries TRBV6-6 and TRBJ2-1, with D possibly TRBD2 on 6 matching bases. The germline gives CDR1 MNHNY, CDR2 SVGAGI (reference sequence). Trimming removed 6 bases from V and 4 bases from J, with 13 bases in between. The CDR3 is made up of 14 amino acids. CDR3 nucleotides: TGTGCCAGCAGACCGGGACTCCTTTACAATGAGCAGTTCTTC. Translated: CASRPGLLYNEQFF.

This clonotype was counted at least ten times. This chain connects TRBV7-2 to TRBJ2-1, with a weak D call TRBD1 (5 bases). Trimming took off 2 bases at V and 10 bases at J, with 15 bases between the two ends. The CDR3 runs to 14 residues. From germline, CDR1 is SGHTA and CDR2 FQGNSA. The CDR3 reads CASSLPPKGIEQFF. DNA of the CDR3: TGTGCCAGCAGCTTACCACCTAAGGGGATAGAGCAGTTCTTC.

Ten or more counts support this clonotype. This chain uses TRBV4-1 with TRBJ2-7, with D possibly being TRBD1 or TRBD2 (5 bases each). CDR3 length: 14 amino acids. In germline, CDR1 is MGHRA, CDR2 YSYEKL. V lost 5 bases to trimming and J lost 4 bases, with 15 bases between them. CDR3 DNA: TGCGCCAGCAGCGAAAGGGACGACCAATACGAGCAGTACTTC. It specifies CASSERDDQYEQYF.

The chain uses TRBV7-9 and TRBJ2-3; D is unresolved. This CDR3 contains 14 residues. V lost 1 base and J lost 2, with 7 bases in between. Germline V CDR1 and CDR2: SEHNR, FQNEAQ (reference sequence). CDR3 bases: TGTGCCAGCAGCTTAGTGATCCCCACAGATACGCAGTATTTT. The encoded protein is CASSLVIPTDTQYF.

At least ten counts were recorded for this clonotype. The V call is TRBV6-5, the J call TRBJ2-3; 8 nucleotides line up with TRBD2. CDR1 MNHEY and CDR2 SVGAGI come from the germline V gene. V lost 8 bases, J lost 5 bases, and 15 bases stayed unmatched. The CDR3 totals 16 residues. CDR3 residues: CASAPLSGLAGDTQYF. The CDR3 nucleotides read TGTGCCAGCGCCCCCCTAAGCGGGCTAGCGGGAGATACGCAGTATTTT.

Ten or more counts support this clonotype. The gene calls are TRBV20-1 and TRBJ1-6; D is possibly TRBD1 (5 bases). The V gene's germline CDR1 is DFQATT and CDR2 SNEGSKA (reference sequence). The germline V and J ends were trimmed by 3 bases and 8 bases, with 11 bases remaining between them. This CDR3 has 13 residues. In DNA, the CDR3 is TGCAGTGCTAGGTTGGGGCAGTATTCACCCCTCCACTTT. Encoded protein: CSARLGQYSPLHF.

There are a few counts of this clonotype. A read error is likely, as this CDR3 ends without the conserved phenylalanine or tryptophan. The limits of the CDR3 on the DNA are not certain, so only TCRdb's listed CDR3 is given. The CDR3 protein is CASSFSSLGTVVI. This rearrangement joins TRBV7-6 to TRBJ1-1; TRBD1, the D gene given by the table, was not confirmed from the DNA. The CDR3 extends over 13 residues, inclusive of both ends. Per the germline V gene, CDR1 is SGHVS and CDR2 is FNYEAQ.

The chain is built from TRBV30 and TRBJ1-3, with D unclear. This CDR3 is 18 amino acids long. Per germline, CDR1 GTSNPN and CDR2 SVGIG (reference sequence). With 2 bases removed from V and 0 bases from J, the gap between germline ends came to 20 bases. In DNA, the CDR3 is TGTGCCTGGAGTTCCCCGGCAGGTCCACGCGCCTCTGGAAACACCATATATTTT. Protein sequence: CAWSSPAGPRASGNTIYF.

The rearrangement uses TRBV19 and TRBJ2-1, with 8 positions matching TRBD2. Trimming took 3 bases from V and 5 from J; bases not matched to a gene: 3. The CDR3 loop spans 14 amino acids. CDR1 and CDR2 (germline): LNHDA, SQIVND (reference sequence). The DNA of the CDR3 is TGTGCCAGTAGTATGCTAGCGGGTAACAATGAGCAGTTCTTC. Amino acid sequence: CASSMLAGNNEQFF.

About this clonotype: This could be a read error, since a much larger clone is one nucleotide away. The rearrangement uses TRBV6-5 and TRBJ2-2; tentatively, D is TRBD1 or TRBD2 (5 bases each). Germline CDR1 and CDR2: MNHEY and SVGAGI. There are 10 residues in the CDR3. The DNA of the CDR3 is TGTGCCAGCGGGGCCGGGGAGCCGTTTTTT. Its translation: CASGAGEPFF.

This chain joins TRBV29-1 and TRBJ1-1; perhaps TRBD1 as D (5 bases). The CDR3 is made up of 12 amino acids. CDR1 is SQVTM and CDR2 is ANQGSEA in the germline V gene. Trimming left V 8 bases short and J 6 bases short, with 16 bases between. CDR3 residues: CSTNIGGSEAFF. Here the CDR3 DNA reads TGCAGCACAAACATCGGGGGGTCTGAAGCTTTCTTT.

This clonotype was seen repeatedly, ten times or more. V is TRBV7-9 and J is TRBJ2-7; D ambiguous. Trimming cost V 1 base and J 2 bases, with 15 bases left between them. The CDR3 totals 16 residues. Germline CDR1 SEHNR, CDR2 FQNEAQ (reference sequence). Here the CDR3 DNA reads TGTGCCAGCAGCTTAGGCGCAACGGGTGGAACCTACGAGCAGTACTTC. It translates to CASSLGATGGTYEQYF.